The table lists the clone carrying this T cell receptor beta chain with many counts. The read terminates 3 residues ahead of where the CDR3 ends, so the germline J gene completes it. TCRdb's copy holds only in-frame clones and misses some; the assay was immunoSEQ multiplex PCR. Altogether 40,000 to 55,000 clones were found in the sample, and no singletons occur. Trimming removed 4 bases from V and 2 bases from J, with 12 bases in between. The CDR3 extends over 13 amino acids. Germline CDR1 is SQVTM and CDR2 is ANQGSEA. Most patients and controls had Caucasian heritage. Heparinized whole blood, about 4.5 to 9 ml, came from each donor. This entry comes from a study of T cell clonality in common variable immunodeficiency.

Specimen: peripheral blood mononuclear cells. This sequence originates from a person aged 18 to 75 in good health. V and J are TRBV29-1 and TRBJ2-7, with a tentative D call TRBD2 (5 bases). CDR3 DNA (partial): TGCAGCGTTGCACCACCCGGGGCCTACGAG. Its protein product is CSVAPPGAYE. The entire CDR3 is CSVAPPGAYEQYF.